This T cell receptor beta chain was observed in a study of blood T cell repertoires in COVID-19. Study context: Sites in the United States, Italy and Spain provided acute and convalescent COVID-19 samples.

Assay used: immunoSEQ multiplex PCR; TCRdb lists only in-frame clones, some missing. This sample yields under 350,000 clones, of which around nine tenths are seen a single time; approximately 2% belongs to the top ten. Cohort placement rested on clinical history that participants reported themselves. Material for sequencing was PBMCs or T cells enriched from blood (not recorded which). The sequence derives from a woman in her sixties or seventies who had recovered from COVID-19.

In nucleotides, the CDR3 is TGTGCCAGCAGTCTCCTCCGGGACAGGGGAAATGAGCAGTTCTTC. This encodes CASSLLRDRGNEQFF. The V gene is TRBV27, the J gene TRBJ2-1, with 10 bases matching TRBD1. The CDR3 totals 15 residues. Looked up from germline, CDR1 is MNHEY and CDR2 is SMNVEV (reference sequence). Germline trimming cut 5 bases from V and 7 bases from J; bases unmatched to any gene: 8.